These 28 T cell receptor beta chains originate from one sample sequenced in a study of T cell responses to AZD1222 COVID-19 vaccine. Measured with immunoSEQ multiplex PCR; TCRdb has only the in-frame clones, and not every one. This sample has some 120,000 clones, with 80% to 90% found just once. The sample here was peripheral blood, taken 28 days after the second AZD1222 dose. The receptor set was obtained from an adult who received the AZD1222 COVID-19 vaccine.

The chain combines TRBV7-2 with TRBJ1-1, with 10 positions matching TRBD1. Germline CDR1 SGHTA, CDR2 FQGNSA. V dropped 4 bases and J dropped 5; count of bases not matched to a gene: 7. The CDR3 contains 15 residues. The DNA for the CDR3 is TGTGCCAGCAGCTCGACAGGGGGCCGAGGGACTGAAGCTTTCTTT. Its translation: CASSSTGGRGTEAFF.

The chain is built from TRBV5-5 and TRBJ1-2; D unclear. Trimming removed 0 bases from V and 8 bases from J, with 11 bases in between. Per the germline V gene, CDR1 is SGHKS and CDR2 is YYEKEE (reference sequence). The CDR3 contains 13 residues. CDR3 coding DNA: TGTGCCAGCAGCTTGGCCGGCCTCTGGGGCTACACCTTC. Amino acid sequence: CASSLAGLWGYTF.

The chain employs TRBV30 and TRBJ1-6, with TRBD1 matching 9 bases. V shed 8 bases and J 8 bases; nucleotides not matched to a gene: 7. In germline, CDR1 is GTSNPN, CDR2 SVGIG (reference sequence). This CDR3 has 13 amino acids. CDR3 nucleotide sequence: TGTGCCCGAGGGGACAGGGTAGATTCACCCCTCCACTTT. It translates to CARGDRVDSPLHF. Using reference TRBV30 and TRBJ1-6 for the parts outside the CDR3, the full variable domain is SQTIHQWPATLVQPVGSPLSLECTVEGTSNPNLYWYRQAAGRGLQLLFYSVGIGQISSEVPQNLSASRPQDRQFILSSKKLLLSDSGFYLCARGDRVDSPLHFGNGTRLTVT.

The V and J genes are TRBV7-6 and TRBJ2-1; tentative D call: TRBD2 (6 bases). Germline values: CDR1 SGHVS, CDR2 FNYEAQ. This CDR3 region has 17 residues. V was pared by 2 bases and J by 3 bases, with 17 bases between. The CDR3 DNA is TGTGCCAGCAGCTTAAAGCCCGCTGGCGGGAACTACAATGAGCAGTTCTTC. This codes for CASSLKPAGGNYNEQFF. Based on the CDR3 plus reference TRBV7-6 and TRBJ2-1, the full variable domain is GAGVSQSPRYKVTKRGQDVALRCDPISGHVSLYWYRQALGQGPEFLTYFNYEAQQDKSGLPNDRFSAERPEGSISTLTIQRTEQRDSAMYRCASSLKPAGGNYNEQFFGPGTRLTVL.

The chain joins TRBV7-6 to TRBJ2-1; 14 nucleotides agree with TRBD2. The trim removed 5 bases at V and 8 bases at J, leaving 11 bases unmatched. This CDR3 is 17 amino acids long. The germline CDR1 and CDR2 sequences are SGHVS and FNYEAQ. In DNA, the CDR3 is TGTGCCAGCAGCCCTAGGACTAGCGGGGGGCGCCCCCATGAGCAGTTCTTC. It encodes CASSPRTSGGRPHEQFF.

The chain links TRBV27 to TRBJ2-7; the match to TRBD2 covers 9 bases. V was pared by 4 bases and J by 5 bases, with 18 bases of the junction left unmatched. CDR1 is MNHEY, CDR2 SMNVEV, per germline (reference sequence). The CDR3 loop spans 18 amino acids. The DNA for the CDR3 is TGTGCCAGCAGTTCATGGAGGGGATCGCGGGAGGGCCACCACGAGCAGTACTTC. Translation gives CASSSWRGSREGHHEQYF.

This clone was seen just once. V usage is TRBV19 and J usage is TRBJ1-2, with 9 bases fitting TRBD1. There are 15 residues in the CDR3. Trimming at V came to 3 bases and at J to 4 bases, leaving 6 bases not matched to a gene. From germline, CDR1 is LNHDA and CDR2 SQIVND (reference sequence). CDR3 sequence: CASSITGGYRYGYTF. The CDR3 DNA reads TGTGCCAGTAGTATCACAGGGGGCTACCGCTATGGCTACACCTTC.

CDR3 DNA: TGCGCCAGCAGCCAAGAGGGGCAGAGAGGTCAGCCCCAGCATTTT. It yields the protein CASSQEGQRGQPQHF. The chain uses TRBV4-1 and TRBJ1-5, with D possibly being TRBD1 (5 bases). Between the trimmed V and J ends, which lost 0 bases and 6 bases, there was a span of 12 bases. This CDR3 is 15 amino acids long. Germline-derived CDR1 and CDR2 are MGHRA and YSYEKL.

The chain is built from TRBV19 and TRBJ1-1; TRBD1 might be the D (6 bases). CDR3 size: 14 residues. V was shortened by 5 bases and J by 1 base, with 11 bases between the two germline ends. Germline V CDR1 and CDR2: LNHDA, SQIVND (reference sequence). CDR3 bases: TGTGCCAGTAGTTCACCAGGGGAGAACACTGAAGCTTTCTTT. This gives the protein CASSSPGENTEAFF.

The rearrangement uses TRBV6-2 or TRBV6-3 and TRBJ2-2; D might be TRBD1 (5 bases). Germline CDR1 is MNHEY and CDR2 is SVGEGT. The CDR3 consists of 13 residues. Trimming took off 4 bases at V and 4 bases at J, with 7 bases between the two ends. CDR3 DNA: TGTGCCAGCAGTTGGGGCCCCACCGGGGAGCTGTTTTTT. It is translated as CASSWGPTGELFF.

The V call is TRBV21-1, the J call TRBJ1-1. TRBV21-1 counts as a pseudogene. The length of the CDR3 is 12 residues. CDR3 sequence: CASSLRFSEAFF. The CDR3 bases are TGTGCCAGCAGCCTTCGGTTCTCTGAAGCTTTCTTT.

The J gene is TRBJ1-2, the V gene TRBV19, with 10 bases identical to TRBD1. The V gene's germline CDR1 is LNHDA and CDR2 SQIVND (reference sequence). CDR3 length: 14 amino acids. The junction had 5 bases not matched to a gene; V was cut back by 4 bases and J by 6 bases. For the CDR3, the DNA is TGTGCCAGTAGTACTGGGACAGGGGTTAATGGCTACACCTTC. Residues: CASSTGTGVNGYTF.

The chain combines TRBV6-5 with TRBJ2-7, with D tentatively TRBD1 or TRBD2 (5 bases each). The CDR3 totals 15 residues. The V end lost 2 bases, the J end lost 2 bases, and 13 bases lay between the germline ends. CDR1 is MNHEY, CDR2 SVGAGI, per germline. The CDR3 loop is CASSYGTGATYEQYF. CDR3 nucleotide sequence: TGTGCCAGCAGTTACGGGACCGGGGCCACCTACGAGCAGTACTTC.

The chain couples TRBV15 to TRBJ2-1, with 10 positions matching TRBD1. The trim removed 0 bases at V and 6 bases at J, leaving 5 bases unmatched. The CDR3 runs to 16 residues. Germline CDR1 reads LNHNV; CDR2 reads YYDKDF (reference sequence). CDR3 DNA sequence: TGTGCCACCAGCAGAGATAGCGGGACAGGGGCCAATGAGCAGTTCTTC. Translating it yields CATSRDSGTGANEQFF.

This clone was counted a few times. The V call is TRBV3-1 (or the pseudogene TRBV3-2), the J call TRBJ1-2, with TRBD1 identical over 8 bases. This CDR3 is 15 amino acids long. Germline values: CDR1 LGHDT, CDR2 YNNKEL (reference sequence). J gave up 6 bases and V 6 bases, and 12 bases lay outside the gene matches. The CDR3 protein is CASSPLDRAGNGYTF. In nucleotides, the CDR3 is TGTGCCAGCAGTCCGCTGGACAGGGCGGGTAATGGCTACACCTTC.

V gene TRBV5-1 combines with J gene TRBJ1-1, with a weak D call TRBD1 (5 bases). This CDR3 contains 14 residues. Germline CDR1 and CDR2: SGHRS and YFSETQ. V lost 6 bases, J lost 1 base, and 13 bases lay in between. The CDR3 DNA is TGCGCCAGCATCGCCGGGACGCAGAACACTGAAGCTTTCTTT. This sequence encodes CASIAGTQNTEAFF.

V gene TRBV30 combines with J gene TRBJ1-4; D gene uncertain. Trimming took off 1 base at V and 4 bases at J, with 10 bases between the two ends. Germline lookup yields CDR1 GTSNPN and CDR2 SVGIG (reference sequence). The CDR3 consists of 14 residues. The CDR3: CAWSAQDLNEKLFF. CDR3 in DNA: TGTGCCTGGAGTGCGCAGGATCTTAATGAAAAACTGTTTTTT.

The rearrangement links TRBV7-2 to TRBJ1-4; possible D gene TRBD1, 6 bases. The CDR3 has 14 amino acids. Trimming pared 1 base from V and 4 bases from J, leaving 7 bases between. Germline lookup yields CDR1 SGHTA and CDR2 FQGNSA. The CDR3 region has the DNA TGTGCCAGCAGCTTAGACAGGGATAATGAAAAACTGTTTTTT. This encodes CASSLDRDNEKLFF. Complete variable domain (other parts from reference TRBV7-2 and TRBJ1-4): GAGVSQSPSNKVTEKGKDVELRCDPISGHTALYWYRQSLGQGLEFLIYFQGNSAPDKSGLPSDRFSAERTGGSVSTLTIQRTQQEDSAVYLCASSLDRDNEKLFFGSGTQLSVL.

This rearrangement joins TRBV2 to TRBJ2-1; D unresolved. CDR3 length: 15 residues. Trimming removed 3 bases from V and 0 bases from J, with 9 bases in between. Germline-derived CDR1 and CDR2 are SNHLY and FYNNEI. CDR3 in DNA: TGTGCCAGCAGTGAGGGCGGTTCCTCCTACAATGAGCAGTTCTTC. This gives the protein CASSEGGSSYNEQFF.

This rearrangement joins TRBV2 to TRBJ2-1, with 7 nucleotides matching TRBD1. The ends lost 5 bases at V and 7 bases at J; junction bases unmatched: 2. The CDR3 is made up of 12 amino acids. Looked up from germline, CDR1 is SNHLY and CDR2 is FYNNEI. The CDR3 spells CASSPQGNEQFF. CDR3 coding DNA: TGTGCCAGCAGTCCACAGGGGAATGAGCAGTTCTTC. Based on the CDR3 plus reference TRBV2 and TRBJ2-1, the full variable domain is EPEVTQTPSHQVTQMGQEVILRCVPISNHLYFYWYRQILGQKVEFLVSFYNNEISEKSEIFDDQFSVERPDGSNFTLKIRSTKLEDSAMYFCASSPQGNEQFFGPGTRLTVL.

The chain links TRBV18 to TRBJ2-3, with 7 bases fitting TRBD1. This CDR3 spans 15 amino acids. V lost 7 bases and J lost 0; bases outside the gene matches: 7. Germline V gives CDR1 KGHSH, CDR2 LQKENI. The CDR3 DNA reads TGTGCCAGCTACCGGGACAGTCCTAGCACAGATACGCAGTATTTT. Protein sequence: CASYRDSPSTDTQYF.

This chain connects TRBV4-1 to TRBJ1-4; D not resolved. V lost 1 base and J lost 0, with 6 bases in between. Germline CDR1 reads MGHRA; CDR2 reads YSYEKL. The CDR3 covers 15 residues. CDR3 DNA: TGCGCCAGCAGCCAAGGGTACACAACTAATGAAAAACTGTTTTTT. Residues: CASSQGYTTNEKLFF.

This CDR3 is CASSYSSIGDSYGYTF. Here the CDR3 DNA reads TGTGCCAGCAGTTACTCAAGCATTGGGGACAGCTATGGCTACACCTTC. V and J are TRBV6-5 and TRBJ1-2; 7 nucleotides match TRBD1. CDR3 size: 16 residues. In germline, CDR1 is MNHEY, CDR2 SVGAGI. Trimming at V came to 0 bases and at J to 4 bases, leaving 8 bases not matched to a gene.

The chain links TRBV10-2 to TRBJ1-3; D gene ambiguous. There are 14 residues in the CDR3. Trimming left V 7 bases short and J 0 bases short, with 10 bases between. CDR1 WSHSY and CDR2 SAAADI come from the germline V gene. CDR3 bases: TGCGCCAGCACACGGGATGACTCTGGAAACACCATATATTTT. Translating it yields CASTRDDSGNTIYF.

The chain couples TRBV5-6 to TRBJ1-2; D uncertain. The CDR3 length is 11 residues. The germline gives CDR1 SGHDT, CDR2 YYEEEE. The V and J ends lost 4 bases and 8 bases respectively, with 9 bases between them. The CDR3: CASSASSGYTF. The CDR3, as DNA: TGTGCCAGCAGCGCGTCCTCGGGCTACACCTTC.

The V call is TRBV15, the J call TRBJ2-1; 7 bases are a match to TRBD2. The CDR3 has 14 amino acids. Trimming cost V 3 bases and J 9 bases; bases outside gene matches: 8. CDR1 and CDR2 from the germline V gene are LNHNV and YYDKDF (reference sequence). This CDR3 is CATSRASGSSEQFF. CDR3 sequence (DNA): TGTGCCACCAGCAGGGCTAGCGGCTCAAGTGAGCAGTTCTTC. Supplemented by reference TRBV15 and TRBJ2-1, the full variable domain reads DAMVIQNPRYQVTQFGKPVTLSCSQTLNHNVMYWYQQKSSQAPKLLFHYYDKDFNNEADTPDNFQSRRPNTSFCFLDIRSPGLGDTAMYLCATSRASGSSEQFFGPGTRLTVL.

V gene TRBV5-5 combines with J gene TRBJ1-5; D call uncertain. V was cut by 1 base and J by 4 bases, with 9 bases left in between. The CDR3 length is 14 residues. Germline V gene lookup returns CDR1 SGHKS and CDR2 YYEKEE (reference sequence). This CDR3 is CASSLLRLNQPQHF. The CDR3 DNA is TGTGCCAGCAGCTTGTTAAGGCTAAATCAGCCCCAGCATTTT.

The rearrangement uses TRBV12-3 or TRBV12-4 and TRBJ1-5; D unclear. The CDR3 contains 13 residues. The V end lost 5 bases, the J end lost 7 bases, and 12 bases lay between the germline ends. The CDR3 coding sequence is TGTGCCAGCAGTAAGGACCAGCAACAGCCCCAGCATTTT. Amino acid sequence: CASSKDQQQPQHF.